The 23 T cell receptor beta chains presented below share a single source sample, sequenced in a study of cytomegalovirus exposure and HLA in healthy donors. The primer mix had 60 Vbeta and 13 Jbeta primers. Using immunoSEQ multiplex PCR, the repertoire was profiled, and TCRdb retains in-frame clones only, with some absent. The sample's table shows over 100,000 clones. Sequences were obtained from PBMCs. The receptors were sampled from a woman aged 35 to 49 in good health and CMV-seropositive.

The chain recombines TRBV10-3 with TRBJ1-2; the D gene is possibly TRBD1 (6 bases). From germline, CDR1 is ENHRY and CDR2 SYGVKD. V was cut by 10 bases and J by 4 bases, with 16 bases left in between. This CDR3 has 13 residues. The CDR3 nucleotides read TGTGCCACCAGGGTCAGGGGAACCTATGGCTACACCTTC. Amino acid sequence: CATRVRGTYGYTF.

This rearrangement joins TRBV6-5 to TRBJ2-3; possible D gene TRBD1, 6 bases. This CDR3 spans 13 amino acids. CDR1 is MNHEY and CDR2 is SVGAGI in the germline V gene. V was shortened by 4 bases and J by 8 bases, with 13 bases between the two germline ends. The CDR3 sequence: CASSSHREGTQYF. For the CDR3, the DNA is TGTGCCAGCAGTTCCCACAGGGAAGGTACGCAGTATTTT.

The chain recombines TRBV6-5 with TRBJ1-4; no clear D. The CDR3 has 14 amino acids. V was cut by 5 bases and J by 5 bases, with 12 bases left in between. Germline CDR1 reads MNHEY; CDR2 reads SVGAGI. The CDR3 nucleotides read TGTGCCAGCAGTCCCCGAACAGACAATGAAAAACTGTTTTTT. Protein: CASSPRTDNEKLFF.

The chain has TRBV2 and TRBJ2-1; D possibly corresponds to TRBD1 (9 bases). Trimming removed 4 bases from V and 15 bases from J, with 43 bases in between. Germline CDR1 and CDR2: SNHLY and FYNNEI. This CDR3 is built from 21 residues. The CDR3 region has the DNA TGTGCCAGCAGTGGTAGGACAGGGGACCCTCCTAATGGCGGGAGGACCCCCGGCCGGTTCTTC. Amino acids: CASSGRTGDPPNGGRTPGRFF.

CDR3 in amino acids: CATSRDKGRNEQFF. The CDR3 bases are TGTGCCACCAGCAGAGATAAAGGGAGGAATGAGCAGTTCTTC. The V and J genes are TRBV15 and TRBJ2-1, with D tentatively TRBD2 (6 bases). Between the trimmed V and J ends, which lost 0 bases and 7 bases, there was a span of 10 bases. CDR1 and CDR2 (germline): LNHNV, YYDKDF (reference sequence). The CDR3 loop spans 14 amino acids.

The CDR3 loop reads CASSGAYGYTF. CDR3 DNA: TGTGCCAGCAGTGGGGCCTACGGCTACACCTTC. The rearrangement joins TRBV6-5 to TRBJ1-2; perhaps TRBD1 as D (5 bases). The germline V gene encodes CDR1 MNHEY and CDR2 SVGAGI. Trimming shortened V by 5 bases and J by 8 bases, and 9 bases separated the two germline ends. This CDR3 is 11 amino acids long.

J is TRBJ1-1 and V is TRBV5-1; D remains ambiguous. There are 13 residues in the CDR3. Per germline, CDR1 SGHRS and CDR2 YFSETQ. Trimming stripped 5 bases from V and 6 bases from J, with 14 bases between. CDR3 sequence (DNA): TGCGCCAGCAGTCCAACAGTGAGGGCTGAAGCTTTCTTT. It encodes CASSPTVRAEAFF. Full variable domain (remainder filled in from reference TRBV5-1 and TRBJ1-1): KAGVTQTPRYLIKTRGQQVTLSCSPISGHRSVSWYQQTPGQGLQFLFEYFSETQRNKGNFPGRFSGRQFSNSRSEMNVSTLELGDSALYLCASSPTVRAEAFFGQGTRLTVV.

This sequence joins TRBV4-3 and TRBJ2-1, with a tentative D call TRBD1 (5 bases). There are 14 residues in the CDR3. The germline CDR1 and CDR2 sequences are LGHNA and YSLEER. V was shortened by 5 bases and J by 5 bases, with 13 bases between the two germline ends. CDR3 DNA: TGCGCCAGCAGCATCCGGGTAGGGGACAATGAGCAGTTCTTC. The encoded protein is CASSIRVGDNEQFF.

J is TRBJ2-2 and V is TRBV18; unclear D gene. The CDR3 sequence is 16 residues long. CDR1 KGHSH and CDR2 LQKENI come from the germline V gene. Trimming took 4 bases from V and 0 from J, leaving 12 bases between them. CDR3 nucleotides: TGTGCCAGCTCACAAGTCGGAGTGCCGAACACCGGGGAGCTGTTTTTT. This encodes CASSQVGVPNTGELFF.

The chain recombines TRBV4-1 with TRBJ2-3; D is perhaps TRBD1 (6 bases). The germline CDR1 and CDR2 sequences are MGHRA and YSYEKL. The V end lost 0 bases, the J end lost 2 bases, and 12 bases lay between the germline ends. The length of the CDR3 is 16 residues. As DNA, the CDR3 is TGCGCCAGCAGCCAAGAGTTACAGGGCAACACAGATACGCAGTATTTT. It translates to CASSQELQGNTDTQYF.

The V and J genes are TRBV4-3 and TRBJ2-7; unclear D gene. Germline V lookup: CDR1 LGHNA, CDR2 YSLEER. There are 15 residues in the CDR3. V lost 0 bases to trimming and J lost 2 bases, with 11 bases between them. The CDR3 is CASSQDLERAYEQYF. CDR3 coding DNA: TGCGCCAGCAGCCAAGATTTGGAGCGAGCCTACGAGCAGTACTTC.

The V and J genes are TRBV7-8 and TRBJ1-4, with 8 bases fitting TRBD1. This CDR3 has 19 residues. The germline gives CDR1 SGHVS, CDR2 FQNEAQ. With 3 bases clipped from V and 0 bases from J, the junction kept 12 bases outside the gene matches. CDR3 residues: CASSFSSTGESATNEKLFF. In DNA, the CDR3 is TGTGCCAGCAGCTTCTCCTCGACAGGGGAATCCGCAACTAATGAAAAACTGTTTTTT.

The rearrangement uses TRBV5-1 and TRBJ2-7, with D possibly TRBD2 on 6 matching bases. CDR3 size: 15 residues. The V end lost 0 bases, the J end lost 2 bases, and 12 bases lay between the germline ends. Germline CDR1 is SGHRS and CDR2 is YFSETQ. The CDR3 loop reads CASSLAGGGAYEQYF. In DNA form, the CDR3 reads TGCGCCAGCAGCTTGGCAGGTGGAGGGGCCTACGAGCAGTACTTC.

The chain links TRBV5-1 to TRBJ1-3, with unresolved D. The CDR3 is 15 amino acids. Trimming cost V 2 bases and J 0 bases, with 9 bases left between them. CDR1 and CDR2 (germline): SGHRS, YFSETQ. CDR3 sequence reads: CASSLEGNSGNTIYF. For the CDR3, the DNA is TGCGCCAGCAGCTTAGAGGGAAACTCTGGAAACACCATATATTTT. The full variable domain, its missing parts supplied by reference TRBV5-1 and TRBJ1-3, is KAGVTQTPRYLIKTRGQQVTLSCSPISGHRSVSWYQQTPGQGLQFLFEYFSETQRNKGNFPGRFSGRQFSNSRSEMNVSTLELGDSALYLCASSLEGNSGNTIYFGEGSWLTVV.

This chain uses TRBV19 with TRBJ1-1; 7 bases align to TRBD1. CDR1 and CDR2 from the germline V gene are LNHDA and SQIVND (reference sequence). CDR3 size: 16 residues. V dropped 4 bases and J dropped 0; count of bases not matched to a gene: 8. This CDR3 reads CASSTPSTGMNTEAFF. The DNA of the CDR3 is TGTGCCAGTAGTACACCTTCGACAGGGATGAACACTGAAGCTTTCTTT.

The chain employs TRBV20-1 and TRBJ2-3; D remains unclear. Trimming removed 7 bases from V and 2 bases from J, with 7 bases in between. CDR1 and CDR2 (germline): DFQATT, SNEGSKA (reference sequence). The CDR3 has 11 residues. For the CDR3, the DNA is TGCAGTGGTACAGCCACAGATACGCAGTATTTT. Protein product: CSGTATDTQYF.

CDR3: CASSESVRGADEKLFF. CDR3 sequence (DNA): TGCGCCAGCAGTGAGTCGGTCAGGGGCGCGGATGAAAAACTGTTTTTT. V usage is TRBV10-2 and J usage is TRBJ1-4, with D possibly matching TRBD1 (6 bases). Trimming took off 0 bases at V and 6 bases at J, with 14 bases between the two ends. Per the germline V gene, CDR1 is WSHSY and CDR2 is SAAADI. The CDR3 totals 16 residues.

The chain recombines TRBV7-8 with TRBJ2-1; TRBD2 matches at 10 bases. The CDR3 runs 15 residues. The V gene end was trimmed by 2 bases and the J gene end by 6 bases; junction bases not matched to a gene: 4. Per the germline V gene, CDR1 is SGHVS and CDR2 is FQNEAQ. In DNA form, the CDR3 reads TGTGCCAGCAGCTTACTAGCGGGGGCCCTCAATGAGCAGTTCTTC. Amino acid sequence: CASSLLAGALNEQFF.

The chain joins TRBV6-6 to TRBJ1-2; the D gene is possibly TRBD1 (6 bases). Trimming took off 4 bases at V and 4 bases at J, with 10 bases between the two ends. This CDR3 has 13 amino acids. The germline gives CDR1 MNHNY, CDR2 SVGAGI (reference sequence). The CDR3, as DNA: TGTGCCAGCAGTTCCGGGACACCCTATGGCTACACCTTC. Its translation: CASSSGTPYGYTF.

In DNA form, the CDR3 reads TGTGCCATCAGTGAAATCTCGGCGGGGGTTGGCCCCGGGGAGCTGTTTTTT. It specifies CAISEISAGVGPGELFF. The chain combines TRBV10-3 with TRBJ2-2; TRBD2 matches 7 bases. The CDR3 loop spans 17 amino acids. J was trimmed by 6 bases and V by 3 bases; bases with no gene match: 13. Germline lookup yields CDR1 ENHRY and CDR2 SYGVKD.

The rearrangement links TRBV7-3 to TRBJ2-1, with 10 bases aligning to TRBD2. With 2 bases clipped from V and 13 bases from J, the junction kept 5 bases outside the gene matches. Per germline, CDR1 SGHTA and CDR2 FQGTGA. The CDR3 is 13 residues long. The CDR3 region has the DNA TGTGCCAGCAGCTTAGAAAGCGGGAGGGCCCAGTTCTTC. It encodes CASSLESGRAQFF.

The rearrangement joins TRBV5-1 to TRBJ2-2; D gene uncertain. CDR1 is SGHRS and CDR2 is YFSETQ in the germline V gene. The V end lost 0 bases, the J end lost 11 bases, and 11 bases lay between the germline ends. The CDR3 consists of 13 residues. CDR3 nucleotides: TGCGCCAGCAGCTTGGAGACTCAAGGAGAGCTGTTTTTT. Translation: CASSLETQGELFF.

This chain connects TRBV7-3 to TRBJ2-1; 13 bases map to TRBD2. The CDR3 is 15 amino acids. Germline CDR1 SGHTA, CDR2 FQGTGA. The V segment lost 3 bases and the J segment 4 bases; nucleotides outside the gene matches: 0. CDR3 coding DNA: TGTGCCAGCAGCTTGGGACTAGCGGGATACAATGAGCAGTTCTTC. Encoded protein: CASSLGLAGYNEQFF.